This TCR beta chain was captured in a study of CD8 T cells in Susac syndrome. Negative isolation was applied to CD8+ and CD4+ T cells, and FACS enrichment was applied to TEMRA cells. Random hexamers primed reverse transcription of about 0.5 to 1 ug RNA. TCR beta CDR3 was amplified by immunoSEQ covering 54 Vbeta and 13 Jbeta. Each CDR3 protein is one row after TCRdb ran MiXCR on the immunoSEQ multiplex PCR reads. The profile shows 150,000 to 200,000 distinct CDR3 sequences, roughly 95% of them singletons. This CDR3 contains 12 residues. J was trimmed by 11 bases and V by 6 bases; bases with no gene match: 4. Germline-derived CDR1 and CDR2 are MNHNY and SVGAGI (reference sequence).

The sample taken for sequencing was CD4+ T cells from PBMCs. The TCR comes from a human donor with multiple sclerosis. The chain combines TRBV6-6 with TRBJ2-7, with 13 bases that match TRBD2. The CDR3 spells CASRTSGGKEYF. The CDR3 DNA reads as TGTGCCAGCAGGACTAGCGGGGGGAAGGAGTACTTC.